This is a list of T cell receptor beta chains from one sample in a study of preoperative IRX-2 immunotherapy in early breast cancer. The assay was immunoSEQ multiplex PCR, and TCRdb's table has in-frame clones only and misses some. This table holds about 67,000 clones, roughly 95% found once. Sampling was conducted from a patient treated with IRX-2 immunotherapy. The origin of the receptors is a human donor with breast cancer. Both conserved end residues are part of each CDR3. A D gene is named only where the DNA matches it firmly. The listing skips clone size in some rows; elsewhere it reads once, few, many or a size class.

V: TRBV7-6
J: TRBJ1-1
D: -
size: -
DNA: TGTGCCAGCAGCTTAGACACAGGGTCACACACTGAAGCTTTCTTT
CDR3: CASSLDTGSHTEAFF

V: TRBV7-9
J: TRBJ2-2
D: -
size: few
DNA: TGTGCCAGCAGCTTAGAGGGTACCGGGGAGCTGTTTTTT
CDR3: CASSLEGTGELFF

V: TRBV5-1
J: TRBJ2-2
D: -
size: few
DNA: TGCGCCAGCAGCTTCCTTACCGGGGAGCTGTTTTTT
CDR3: CASSFLTGELFF

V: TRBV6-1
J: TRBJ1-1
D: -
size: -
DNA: TGTGCCAGCAGTCTACTCGGGAACACTGAAGCTTTCTTT
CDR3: CASSLLGNTEAFF

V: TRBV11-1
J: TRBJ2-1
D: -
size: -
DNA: TGTGCCAGCAGCCAGTACCCTTACAATGAGCAGTTCTTC
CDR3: CASSQYPYNEQFF

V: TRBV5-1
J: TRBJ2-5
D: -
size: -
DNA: TGCGCCAGCAGCTTGGTGTCCCAACTAGTCTCAGAGACCCAGTACTTC
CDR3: CASSLVSQLVSETQYF

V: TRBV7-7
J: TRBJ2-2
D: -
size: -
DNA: TGTGCCAGCAGCCCGAGGGTGGCCGGGGAGCTGTTTTTT
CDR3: CASSPRVAGELFF

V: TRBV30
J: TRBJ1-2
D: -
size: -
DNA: TGTGCCTGGGCGACCGACGCTTGGTATGGCTACACCTTC
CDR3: CAWATDAWYGYTF

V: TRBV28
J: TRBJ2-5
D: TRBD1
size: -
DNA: TGTGCCAGCAGCATACCCTTTGGTGGGGACAGGGATTACCAAGAGACCCAGTACTTC
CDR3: CASSIPFGGDRDYQETQYF

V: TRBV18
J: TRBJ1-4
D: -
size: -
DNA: TGTGCCAGCAGTCTTTTCGGTGAAAAACTGTTTTTT
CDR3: CASSLFGEKLFF

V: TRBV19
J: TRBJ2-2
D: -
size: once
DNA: TGTGCCAGCCCCCTGGTTCTTACCACCGGGGAGCTGTTTTTT
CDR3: CASPLVLTTGELFF

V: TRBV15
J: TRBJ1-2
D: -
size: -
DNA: TGTGCCACCAGCAGAGATTTACAGGGAGGGGGCTACACCTTC
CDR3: CATSRDLQGGGYTF

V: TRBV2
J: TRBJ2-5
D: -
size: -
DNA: TGTGCCAGCAGCCCCCTTTGGACAAAAGACCAAGAGACCCAGTACTTC
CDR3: CASSPLWTKDQETQYF

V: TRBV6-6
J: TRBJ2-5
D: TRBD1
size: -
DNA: TGTGCCAGCAGCTCCCACGACAGGGGGGAGACCCAGTACTTC
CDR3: CASSSHDRGETQYF

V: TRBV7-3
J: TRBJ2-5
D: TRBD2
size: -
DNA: TGTGCCAGCAGCATCCTTGGGCGGGGGTCGTACCAAGAGACCCAGTACTTC
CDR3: CASSILGRGSYQETQYF

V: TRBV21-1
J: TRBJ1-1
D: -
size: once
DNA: TGTGCCAGCAGGAGCAAAGTGGAGGACGTGTTAGTTCTCACTGAAGCTTTCTTT
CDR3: CASRSKVEDVLVLTEAFF

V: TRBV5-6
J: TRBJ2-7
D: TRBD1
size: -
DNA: TGTGCCAGCAGCAACCGGGACAGGGTTGTAGTGGAGTACTTC
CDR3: CASSNRDRVVVEYF

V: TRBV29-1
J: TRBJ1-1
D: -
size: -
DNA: TGCAGCGTTGTTATCAGGGGCACTGAAGCTTTCTTT
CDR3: CSVVIRGTEAFF

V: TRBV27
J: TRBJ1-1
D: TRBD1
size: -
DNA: TGTGCCAGCCATAAACAGGGGGGAGGGGACACTGAAGCTTTCTTT
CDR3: CASHKQGGGDTEAFF

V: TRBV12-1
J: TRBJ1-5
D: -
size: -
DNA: TGTGCCAGCAGCTTACCAGGGGGTCAGCCCCAGCATTTT
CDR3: CASSLPGGQPQHF

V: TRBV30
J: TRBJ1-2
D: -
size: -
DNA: TGTGCCTGGCCTGTCTATGGCTACACCTTC
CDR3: CAWPVYGYTF

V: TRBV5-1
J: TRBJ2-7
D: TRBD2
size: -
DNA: TGCGCCAGCAGCTTGGATGGAAGACTAGCGGCCTCCTACGAGCAGTACTTC
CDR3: CASSLDGRLAASYEQYF

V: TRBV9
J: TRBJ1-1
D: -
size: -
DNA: TGTGCCAGCAGTCCTTTGGGGGGGATGAACACTGAAGCTTTCTTT
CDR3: CASSPLGGMNTEAFF

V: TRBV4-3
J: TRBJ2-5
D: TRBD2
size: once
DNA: TGCGCCAGCAGCCAAGTCCGGGGGGGTTTATGGGAGACCCAGTACTTC
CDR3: CASSQVRGGLWETQYF

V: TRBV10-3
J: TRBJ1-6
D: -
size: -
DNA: TGTGCCATCTCGGGGGGATTTAATTCACCCCTCCACTTT
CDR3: CAISGGFNSPLHF

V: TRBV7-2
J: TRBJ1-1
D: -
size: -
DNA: TGTGCCAGCAGCCCGGGACCCCTGAACACTGAAGCTTTCTTT
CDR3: CASSPGPLNTEAFF

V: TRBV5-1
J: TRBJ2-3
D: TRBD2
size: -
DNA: TGCGCCAGCAGCTTGTCGGGACTAGCGGGGGTCGCTAGCACAGATACGCAGTATTTT
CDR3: CASSLSGLAGVASTDTQYF

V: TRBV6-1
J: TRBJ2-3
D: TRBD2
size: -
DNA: TGTGCCAGCAGTGAGTTATTCGGGGGGAGCACAGATACGCAGTATTTT
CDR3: CASSELFGGSTDTQYF

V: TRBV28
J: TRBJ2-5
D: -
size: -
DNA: TGTGCCAGCAGACTCGCGGAGACCCAGTACTTC
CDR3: CASRLAETQYF

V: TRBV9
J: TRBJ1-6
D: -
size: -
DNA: TGTGCCAGCAGCGTATCTTCAGCCCCGGGAGAATCACCCCTCCACTTT
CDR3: CASSVSSAPGESPLHF

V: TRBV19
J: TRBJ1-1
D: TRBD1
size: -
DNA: TGTGCCAGTATCGACAGGGGAACAAAAGTCACTGAAGCTTTCTTT
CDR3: CASIDRGTKVTEAFF

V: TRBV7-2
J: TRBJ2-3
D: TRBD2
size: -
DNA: TGTGCCAGCAGCTTAGAGGGTAGCGGGGGGCCGGGGGATACGCAGTATTTT
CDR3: CASSLEGSGGPGDTQYF

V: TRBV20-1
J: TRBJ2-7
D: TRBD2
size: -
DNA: TGCAGTGCTCGACTAGCAGCCGAGCAGTACTTC
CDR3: CSARLAAEQYF

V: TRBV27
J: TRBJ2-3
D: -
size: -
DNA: TGTGCCAGCAGTTTATCCCCGTCCGAATGGGCAGATACGCAGTATTTT
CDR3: CASSLSPSEWADTQYF

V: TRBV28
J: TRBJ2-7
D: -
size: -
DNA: TGTGCCACGGGCGGGGCCTACGAGCAGTACTTC
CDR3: CATGGAYEQYF

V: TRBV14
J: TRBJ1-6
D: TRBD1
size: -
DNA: TGTGCCAGCAGCCAGGGTCGACAGGGGAATTCACCCCTCCACTTT
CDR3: CASSQGRQGNSPLHF

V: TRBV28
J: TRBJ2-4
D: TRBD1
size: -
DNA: TGTGCCAGCAGTTTATTCGGCGTGGGACAGGGGGGGAAAAACATTCAGTACTTC
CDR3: CASSLFGVGQGGKNIQYF

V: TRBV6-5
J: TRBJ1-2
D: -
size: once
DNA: TGTGCCAGCAGTTACTCGGGCAAGGATGGCTACACCTTC
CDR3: CASSYSGKDGYTF

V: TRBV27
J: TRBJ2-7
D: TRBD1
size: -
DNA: TGTGCCAGCACCCGACAGGGGGCTTTTTACGAGCAGTACTTC
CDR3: CASTRQGAFYEQYF

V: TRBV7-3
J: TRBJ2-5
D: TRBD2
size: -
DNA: TGTGCCAGCAGCCGGACTACCGGACTAGGGGAGACCCAGTACTTC
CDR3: CASSRTTGLGETQYF

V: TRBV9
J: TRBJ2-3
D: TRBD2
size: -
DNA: TGTGCCAGCAGCCCCCGAGGGGCGGGAGTCACAGATACGCAGTATTTT
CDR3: CASSPRGAGVTDTQYF